This TCR beta chain was documented in a study of OX40 agonist ivuxolimab in advanced cancers. Study-wide context: Patients were given ivuxolimab, an antibody that agonizes OX40 (CD134). Whole-study results and caveats: Antigens targeted by the expanded peripheral T cells were not determined.

As regards this clone: Its antigen is not known.

Unmatched junction bases numbered 19, after V lost 5 bases and J lost 6 bases. Germline CDR1 is MNHEY and CDR2 is SMNVEV (reference sequence). This CDR3 has 17 amino acids. The method was immunoSEQ multiplex PCR; TCRdb's version includes in-frame clones alone and lacks a portion of them. The sample carries tens of thousands of clones, roughly 86% recorded once. The V and J genes are TRBV27 and TRBJ2-7, with TRBD2 matching over 7 bases. The clonotype originates from an adult with an advanced solid tumor such as melanoma, head and neck, liver or kidney cancer. The material sequenced was CD4+ or CD8+ T cells sorted from blood, taken in a trial of the OX40 agonist ivuxolimab. The CDR3 loop is CASSHREGPRPPPEQYF. CDR3 coding DNA: TGTGCCAGCAGTCATAGGGAGGGTCCTCGCCCTCCCCCCGAGCAGTACTTC.